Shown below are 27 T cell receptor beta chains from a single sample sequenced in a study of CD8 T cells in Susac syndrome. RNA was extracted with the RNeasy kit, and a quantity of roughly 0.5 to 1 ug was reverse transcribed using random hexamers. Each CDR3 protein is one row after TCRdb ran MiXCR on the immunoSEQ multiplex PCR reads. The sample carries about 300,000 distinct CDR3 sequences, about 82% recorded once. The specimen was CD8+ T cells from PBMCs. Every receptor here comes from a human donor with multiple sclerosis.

CDR3 sequence: CASSQEGGGRIGYNEQFF. The CDR3 DNA reads as TGCGCCAGCAGCCAAGAAGGAGGCGGGAGAATAGGGTACAATGAGCAGTTCTTC. The rearrangement joins TRBV4-1 to TRBJ2-1, with TRBD2 matching over 7 bases. The CDR3 contains 18 residues. The V and J ends lost 0 bases and 4 bases, in that order; junction bases with no gene match: 12. Germline V gives CDR1 MGHRA, CDR2 YSYEKL.

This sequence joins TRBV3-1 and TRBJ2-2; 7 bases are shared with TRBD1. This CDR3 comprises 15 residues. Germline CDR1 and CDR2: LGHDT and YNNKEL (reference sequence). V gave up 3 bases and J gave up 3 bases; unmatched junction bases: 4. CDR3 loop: CASSHQTGYTGELFF. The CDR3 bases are TGTGCCAGCAGCCACCAGACAGGGTACACCGGGGAGCTGTTTTTT.

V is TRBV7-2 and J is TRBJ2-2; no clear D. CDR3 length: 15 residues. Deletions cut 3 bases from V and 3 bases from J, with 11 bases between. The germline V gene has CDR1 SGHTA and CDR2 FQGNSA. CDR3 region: CASSFLLSYTGELFF. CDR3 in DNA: TGTGCCAGCAGCTTCCTTCTCTCTTACACCGGGGAGCTGTTTTTT.

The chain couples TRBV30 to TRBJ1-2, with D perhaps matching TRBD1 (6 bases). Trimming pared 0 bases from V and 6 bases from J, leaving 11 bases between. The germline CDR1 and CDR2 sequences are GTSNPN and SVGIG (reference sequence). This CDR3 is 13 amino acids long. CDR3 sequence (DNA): TGTGCCTGGAGTGTAGCGGGGGCGGATGGCTACACCTTC. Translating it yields CAWSVAGADGYTF.

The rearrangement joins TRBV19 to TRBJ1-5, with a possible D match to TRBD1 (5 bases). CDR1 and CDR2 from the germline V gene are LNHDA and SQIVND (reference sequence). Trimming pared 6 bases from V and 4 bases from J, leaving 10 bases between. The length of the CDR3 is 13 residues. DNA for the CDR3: TGTGCCAGTAGACACTGGGGGAATCAGCCCCAGCATTTT. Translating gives CASRHWGNQPQHF.

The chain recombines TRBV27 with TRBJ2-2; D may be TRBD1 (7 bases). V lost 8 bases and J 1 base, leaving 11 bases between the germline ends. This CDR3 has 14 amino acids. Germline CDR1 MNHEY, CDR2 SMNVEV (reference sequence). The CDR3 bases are TGTGCCAGCCAGGGGGGAATGAACACCGGGGAGCTGTTTTTT. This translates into CASQGGMNTGELFF.

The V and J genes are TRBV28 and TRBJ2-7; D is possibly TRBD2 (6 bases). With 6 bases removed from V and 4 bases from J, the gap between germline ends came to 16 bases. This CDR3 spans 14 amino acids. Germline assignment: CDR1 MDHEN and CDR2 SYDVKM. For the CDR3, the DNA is TGTGCCAGCAGCCTCGGGGGACTTTATTACGAGCAGTACTTC. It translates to CASSLGGLYYEQYF.

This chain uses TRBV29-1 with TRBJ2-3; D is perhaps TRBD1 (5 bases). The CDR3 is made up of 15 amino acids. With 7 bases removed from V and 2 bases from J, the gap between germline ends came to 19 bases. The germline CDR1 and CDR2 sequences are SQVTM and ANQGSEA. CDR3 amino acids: CSAKKPPGSTDTQYF. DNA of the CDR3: TGCAGCGCCAAGAAGCCTCCAGGGTCCACAGATACGCAGTATTTT.

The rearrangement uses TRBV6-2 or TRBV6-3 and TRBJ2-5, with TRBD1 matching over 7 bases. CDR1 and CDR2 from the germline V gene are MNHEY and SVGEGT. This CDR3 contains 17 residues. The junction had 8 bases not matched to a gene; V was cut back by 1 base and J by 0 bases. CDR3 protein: CASSYYFGDSYQETQYF. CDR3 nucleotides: TGTGCCAGCAGTTACTACTTTGGGGACAGCTACCAAGAGACCCAGTACTTC.

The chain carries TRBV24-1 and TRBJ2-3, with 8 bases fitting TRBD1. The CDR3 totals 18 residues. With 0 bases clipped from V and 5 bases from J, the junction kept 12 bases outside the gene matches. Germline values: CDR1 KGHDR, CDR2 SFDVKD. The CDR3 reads CATSDLADTRGPGDTQYF. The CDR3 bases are TGTGCCACCAGTGATTTGGCGGATACCAGGGGGCCGGGAGATACGCAGTATTTT.

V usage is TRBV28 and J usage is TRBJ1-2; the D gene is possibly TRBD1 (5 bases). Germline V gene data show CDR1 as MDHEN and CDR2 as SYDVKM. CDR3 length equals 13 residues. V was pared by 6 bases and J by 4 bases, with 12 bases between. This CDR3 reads CASSPQGPYGYTF. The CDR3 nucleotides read TGTGCCAGCAGCCCCCAGGGTCCCTATGGCTACACCTTC.

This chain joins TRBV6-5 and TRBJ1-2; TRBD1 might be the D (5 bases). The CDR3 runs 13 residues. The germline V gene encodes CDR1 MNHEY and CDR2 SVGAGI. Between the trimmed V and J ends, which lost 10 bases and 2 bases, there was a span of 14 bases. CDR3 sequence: CAIRPGLNYGYTF. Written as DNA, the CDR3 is TGTGCCATTCGCCCGGGGCTAAACTATGGCTACACCTTC.

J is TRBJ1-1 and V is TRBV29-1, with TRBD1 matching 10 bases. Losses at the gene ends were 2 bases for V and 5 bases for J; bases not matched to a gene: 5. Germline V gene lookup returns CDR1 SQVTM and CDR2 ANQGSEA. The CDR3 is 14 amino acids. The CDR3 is CSVESRTGGTEAFF. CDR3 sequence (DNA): TGCAGCGTTGAATCCCGGACAGGGGGAACTGAAGCTTTCTTT.

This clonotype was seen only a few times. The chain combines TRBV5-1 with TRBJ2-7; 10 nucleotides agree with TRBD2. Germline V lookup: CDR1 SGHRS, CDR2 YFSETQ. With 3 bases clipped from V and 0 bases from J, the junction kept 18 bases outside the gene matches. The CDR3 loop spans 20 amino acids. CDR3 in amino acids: CASSSGLSGRSERSSYEQYF. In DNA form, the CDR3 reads TGCGCCAGCAGCTCGGGACTTAGCGGGAGGTCCGAGAGGAGCTCCTACGAGCAGTACTTC. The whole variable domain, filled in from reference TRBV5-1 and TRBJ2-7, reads KAGVTQTPRYLIKTRGQQVTLSCSPISGHRSVSWYQQTPGQGLQFLFEYFSETQRNKGNFPGRFSGRQFSNSRSEMNVSTLELGDSALYLCASSSGLSGRSERSSYEQYFGPGTRLTVT.

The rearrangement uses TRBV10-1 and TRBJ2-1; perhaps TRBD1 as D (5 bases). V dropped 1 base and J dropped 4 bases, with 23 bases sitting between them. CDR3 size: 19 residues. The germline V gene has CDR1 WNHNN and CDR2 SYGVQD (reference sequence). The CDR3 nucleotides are TGCGCCAGCAGTGAGTACTTTCTTGCCGACAGAGCCGCGTACAATGAGCAGTTCTTC. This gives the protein CASSEYFLADRAAYNEQFF.

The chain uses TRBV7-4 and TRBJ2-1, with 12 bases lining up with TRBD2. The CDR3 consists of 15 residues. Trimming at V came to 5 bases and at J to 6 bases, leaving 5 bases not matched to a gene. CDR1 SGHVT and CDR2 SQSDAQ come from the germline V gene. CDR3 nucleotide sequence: TGTGCCAGCAGCAGGACTAGCGGGACGATCAATGAGCAGTTCTTC. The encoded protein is CASSRTSGTINEQFF.

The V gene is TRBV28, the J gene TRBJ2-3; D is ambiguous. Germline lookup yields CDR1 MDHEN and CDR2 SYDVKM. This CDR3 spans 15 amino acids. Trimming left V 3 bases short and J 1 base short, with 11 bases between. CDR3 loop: CASSFLTVRTDTQYF. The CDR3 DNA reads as TGTGCCAGCAGTTTCCTAACTGTCCGCACAGATACGCAGTATTTT.

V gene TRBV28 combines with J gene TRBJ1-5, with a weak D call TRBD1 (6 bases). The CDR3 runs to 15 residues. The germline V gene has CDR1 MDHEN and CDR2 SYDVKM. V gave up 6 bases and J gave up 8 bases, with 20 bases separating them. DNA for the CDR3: TGTGCCAGCAGAGCCCTTGGGGGGGCAGGGGAGCCCCAGCATTTT. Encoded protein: CASRALGGAGEPQHF.

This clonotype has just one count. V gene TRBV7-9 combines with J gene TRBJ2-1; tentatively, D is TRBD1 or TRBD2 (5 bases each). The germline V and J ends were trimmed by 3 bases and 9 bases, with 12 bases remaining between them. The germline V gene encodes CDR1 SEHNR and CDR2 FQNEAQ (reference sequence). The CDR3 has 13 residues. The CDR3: CASSLRVTGEQFF. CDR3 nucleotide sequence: TGTGCCAGCAGCTTGCGGGTTACAGGTGAGCAGTTCTTC.

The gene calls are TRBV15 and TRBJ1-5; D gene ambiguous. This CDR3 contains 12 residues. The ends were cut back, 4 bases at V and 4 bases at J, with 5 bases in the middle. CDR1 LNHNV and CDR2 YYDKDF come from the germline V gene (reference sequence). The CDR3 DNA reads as TGTGCCACCAGCAAGGAGAATCAGCCCCAGCATTTT. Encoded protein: CATSKENQPQHF.

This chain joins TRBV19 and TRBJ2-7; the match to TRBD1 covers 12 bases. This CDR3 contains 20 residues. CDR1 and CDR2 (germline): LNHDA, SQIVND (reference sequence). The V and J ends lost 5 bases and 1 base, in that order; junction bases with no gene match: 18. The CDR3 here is CASSAQLSGTGGLRSYEQYF. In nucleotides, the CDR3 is TGTGCCAGTAGTGCGCAACTTTCCGGGACAGGGGGCCTTAGGTCCTACGAGCAGTACTTC. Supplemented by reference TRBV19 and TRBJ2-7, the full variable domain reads DGGITQSPKYLFRKEGQNVTLSCEQNLNHDAMYWYRQDPGQGLRLIYYSQIVNDFQKGDIAEGYSVSREKKESFPLTVTSAQKNPTAFYLCASSAQLSGTGGLRSYEQYFGPGTRLTVT.

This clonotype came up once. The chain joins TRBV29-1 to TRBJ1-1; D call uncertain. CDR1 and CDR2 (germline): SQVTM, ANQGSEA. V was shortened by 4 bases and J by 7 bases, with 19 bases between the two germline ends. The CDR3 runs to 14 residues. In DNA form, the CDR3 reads TGCAGCGTTGTACCCGTCGCGAGTCCGGGTGAAGCTTTCTTT. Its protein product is CSVVPVASPGEAFF.

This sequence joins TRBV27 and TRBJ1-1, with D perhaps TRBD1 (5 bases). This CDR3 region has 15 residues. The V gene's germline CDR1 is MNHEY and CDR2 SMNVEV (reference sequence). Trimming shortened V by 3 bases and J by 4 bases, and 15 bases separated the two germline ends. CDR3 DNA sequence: TGTGCCAGCAGTTTGAGCAAGGGGCGTTTCACTGAAGCTTTCTTT. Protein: CASSLSKGRFTEAFF.

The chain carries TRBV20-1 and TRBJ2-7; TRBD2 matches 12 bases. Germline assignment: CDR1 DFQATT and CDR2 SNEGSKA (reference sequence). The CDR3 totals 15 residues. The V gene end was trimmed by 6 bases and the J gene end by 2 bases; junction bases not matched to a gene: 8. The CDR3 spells CSAEHLAGGPYEQYF. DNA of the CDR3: TGCAGTGCGGAGCATCTAGCGGGAGGGCCCTACGAGCAGTACTTC.

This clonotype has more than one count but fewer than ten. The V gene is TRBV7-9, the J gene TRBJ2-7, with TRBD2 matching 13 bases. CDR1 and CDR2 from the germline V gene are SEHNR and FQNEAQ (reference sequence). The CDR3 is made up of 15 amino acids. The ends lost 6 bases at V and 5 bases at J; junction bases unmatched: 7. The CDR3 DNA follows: TGTGCCAGCAGTCGAGGACTAGCGGGAGTCAACGAGCAGTACTTC. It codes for CASSRGLAGVNEQYF.

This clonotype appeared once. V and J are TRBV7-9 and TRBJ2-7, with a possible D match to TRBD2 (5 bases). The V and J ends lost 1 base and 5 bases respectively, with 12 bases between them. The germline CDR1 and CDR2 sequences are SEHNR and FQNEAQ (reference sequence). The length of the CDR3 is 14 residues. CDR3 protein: CASSLGVVGDEQYF. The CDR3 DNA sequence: TGTGCCAGCAGCTTAGGAGTTGTCGGGGACGAGCAGTACTTC.

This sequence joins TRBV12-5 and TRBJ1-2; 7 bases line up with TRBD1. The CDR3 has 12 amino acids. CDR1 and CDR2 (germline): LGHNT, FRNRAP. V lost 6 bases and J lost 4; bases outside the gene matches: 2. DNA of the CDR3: TGTGCTAGTGGGGCAGGGGGCTATGGCTACACCTTC. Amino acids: CASGAGGYGYTF. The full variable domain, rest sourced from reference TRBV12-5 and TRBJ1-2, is DARVTQTPRHKVTEMGQEVTMRCQPILGHNTVFWYRQTMMQGLELLAYFRNRAPLDDSGMPKDRFSAEMPDATLATLKIQPSEPRDSAVYFCASGAGGYGYTFGSGTRLTVV.